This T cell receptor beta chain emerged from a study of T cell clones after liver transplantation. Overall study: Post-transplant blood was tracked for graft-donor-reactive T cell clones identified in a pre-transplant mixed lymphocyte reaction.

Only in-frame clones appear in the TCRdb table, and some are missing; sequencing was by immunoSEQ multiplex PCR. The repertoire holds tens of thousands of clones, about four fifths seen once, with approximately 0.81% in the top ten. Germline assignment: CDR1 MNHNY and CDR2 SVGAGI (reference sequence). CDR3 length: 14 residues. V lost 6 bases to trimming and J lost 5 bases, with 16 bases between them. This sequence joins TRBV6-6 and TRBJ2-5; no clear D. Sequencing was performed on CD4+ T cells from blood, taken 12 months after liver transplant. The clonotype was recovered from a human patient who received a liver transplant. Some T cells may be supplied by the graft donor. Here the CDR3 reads CASRSPIAAETQYF. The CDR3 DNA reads TGTGCCAGCAGATCGCCTATCGCCGCGGAGACCCAGTACTTC.